These 14 T cell receptor beta chains came from one sample sequenced in a study of neoadjuvant anti-PD-1 for oral cavity cancer. As to time point: after neoadjuvant nivolumab, at surgical resection. Using immunoSEQ multiplex PCR, the repertoire was profiled, and TCRdb retains in-frame clones only, with some absent. The sample holds thousands of clones, around 67% seen once. The sequences come from PBMCs, collected after nivolumab (anti-PD-1) treatment. These receptors came from a person between 40 and 79 years old with oral cavity squamous cell carcinoma.

This chain connects TRBV11-2 to TRBJ2-7; possibly TRBD1 or TRBD2 for D (6 bases each). V lost 5 bases and J lost 6, with 20 bases in between. The CDR3 consists of 15 residues. Germline-derived CDR1 and CDR2 are SGHAT and FQNNGV. The CDR3 protein is CASSLRGLDGGEQYF. The CDR3 nucleotides are TGTGCCAGCAGCCTCAGGGGTCTCGACGGGGGCGAGCAGTACTTC.

V usage is TRBV5-1 and J usage is TRBJ1-4, with no clear D. CDR1 and CDR2 (germline): SGHRS, YFSETQ. Trimming shortened V by 0 bases and J by 0 bases, and 12 bases separated the two germline ends. This CDR3 has 17 amino acids. CDR3 protein: CASSLEFGVATNEKLFF. CDR3 coding DNA: TGCGCCAGCAGCTTGGAGTTCGGGGTCGCAACTAATGAAAAACTGTTTTTT.

The rearrangement links TRBV4-2 to TRBJ2-1; 9 bases agree with TRBD2. CDR3 length: 15 residues. CDR1 and CDR2 from the germline V gene are LGHNA and YNFKEQ. V was pared by 0 bases and J by 7 bases, with 4 bases of the junction left unmatched. The CDR3 DNA is TGTGCCAGCAGCCAAGAGGCTAGCGGGGTGAATGAGCAGTTCTTC. Translated: CASSQEASGVNEQFF.

Only a few counts were recorded for this clone. The chain recombines TRBV2 with TRBJ2-7, with a possible D match to TRBD2 (5 bases). Germline V gene sequence: CDR1 SNHLY, CDR2 FYNNEI. V was cut by 4 bases and J by 3 bases, with 13 bases left in between. The CDR3 is made up of 14 amino acids. CDR3 amino acids: CASSVEGASYEQYF. CDR3 nucleotides: TGTGCCAGCAGTGTCGAGGGCGCCAGCTACGAGCAGTACTTC.

The genes are TRBV6-1 and TRBJ2-7, with TRBD1 identical over 7 bases. CDR3 length equals 15 residues. Germline assignment: CDR1 MNHNS and CDR2 SASEGT. The ends lost 6 bases at V and 6 bases at J; junction bases unmatched: 14. The CDR3 loop is CASRVGQGVLGEQYF. The CDR3 DNA follows: TGTGCCAGCAGGGTGGGGCAGGGGGTTTTAGGCGAGCAGTACTTC.

This CDR3 reads CASSRWTGYGKNTEAFF. Written as DNA, the CDR3 is TGTGCCAGCAGTCGGTGGACAGGATATGGAAAGAACACTGAAGCTTTCTTT. The rearrangement joins TRBV27 to TRBJ1-1, with TRBD1 matching over 7 bases. The V gene end was trimmed by 5 bases and the J gene end by 1 base; junction bases not matched to a gene: 13. Per germline, CDR1 MNHEY and CDR2 SMNVEV (reference sequence). CDR3 length equals 17 residues.

This clone occurred a few times. V gene TRBV11-3 combines with J gene TRBJ2-7; D unclear. Germline V gene lookup returns CDR1 SGHNT and CDR2 YENEEA. CDR3 length: 12 amino acids. Trimming stripped 0 bases from V and 7 bases from J, with 7 bases between. CDR3 sequence: CASSLELGEQYF. The CDR3 DNA reads TGTGCCAGCAGCTTAGAGCTGGGGGAGCAGTACTTC. The full variable domain, completed using reference TRBV11-3 and TRBJ2-7, is EAGVVQSPRYKIIEKKQPVAFWCNPISGHNTLYWYLQNLGQGPELLIRYENEEAVDDSQLPKDRFSAERLKGVDSTLKIQPAELGDSAVYLCASSLELGEQYFGPGTRLTVT.

This clone was counted a few times. This chain connects TRBV4-3 to TRBJ1-2; the D gene is possibly TRBD1 (5 bases). Trimming shortened V by 0 bases and J by 4 bases, and 24 bases separated the two germline ends. The CDR3 is made up of 19 amino acids. Germline lookup yields CDR1 LGHNA and CDR2 YSLEER. CDR3 amino acids: CASSQDIWAVGQYGYGYTF. The CDR3 DNA reads as TGCGCCAGCAGCCAAGATATCTGGGCCGTGGGGCAGTACGGCTATGGCTACACCTTC.

V and J are TRBV27 and TRBJ2-7; D unresolved. With 1 base removed from V and 2 bases from J, the gap between germline ends came to 9 bases. Germline lookup yields CDR1 MNHEY and CDR2 SMNVEV (reference sequence). The CDR3 is 14 amino acids. CDR3 in DNA: TGTGCCAGCAGTTTATTTAGCCCACCCTACGAGCAGTACTTC. Protein product: CASSLFSPPYEQYF.

The V gene is TRBV5-1, the J gene TRBJ2-5; D possibly corresponds to TRBD1 (5 bases). This CDR3 has 15 residues. Trimming took 4 bases from V and 0 from J, leaving 13 bases between them. Germline V gene lookup returns CDR1 SGHRS and CDR2 YFSETQ. CDR3 bases: TGCGCCAGCAGCCCCCTGGGGCGGAACCAAGAGACCCAGTACTTC. Encoded protein: CASSPLGRNQETQYF.

V and J are TRBV11-2 and TRBJ2-7, with D perhaps given as TRBD1 or TRBD2 (5 bases each). CDR1 and CDR2 from the germline V gene are SGHAT and FQNNGV. Deletions cut 8 bases from V and 0 bases from J, with 14 bases between. The CDR3 has 14 amino acids. The CDR3 loop is CASGTDGISYEQYF. The CDR3 DNA reads TGTGCCAGCGGGACGGACGGCATCTCCTACGAGCAGTACTTC.

This clone came up a few times. V and J are TRBV10-1 and TRBJ2-3; perhaps TRBD2 as D (6 bases). Germline V gives CDR1 WNHNN, CDR2 SYGVQD (reference sequence). This CDR3 region has 15 residues. With 0 bases removed from V and 3 bases from J, the gap between germline ends came to 10 bases. The CDR3 DNA is TGCGCCAGCAGTGAGTCTCCGACTAGTACAGATACGCAGTATTTT. This translates into CASSESPTSTDTQYF.

The V and J genes are TRBV5-1 and TRBJ2-5; D remains unclear. The CDR3 runs 13 residues. V lost 3 bases and J 5 bases, leaving 11 bases between the germline ends. The germline V gene encodes CDR1 SGHRS and CDR2 YFSETQ. CDR3 region: CASSWEDPETQYF. The CDR3 nucleotides are TGCGCCAGCAGCTGGGAAGATCCGGAGACCCAGTACTTC.

The chain has TRBV4-3 and TRBJ1-6, with a tentative D call TRBD1 (5 bases). Per germline, CDR1 LGHNA and CDR2 YSLEER. The length of the CDR3 is 16 residues. V lost 0 bases to trimming and J lost 9 bases, with 15 bases between them. The CDR3 here is CASSQEKNGGVSPLHF. CDR3 bases: TGCGCCAGCAGCCAAGAGAAGAACGGGGGGGTTTCACCCCTCCACTTT.